This T cell receptor (beta chain) was obtained from a study of blood T cell repertoires in COVID-19. Produced via immunoSEQ multiplex PCR; TCRdb's table is partial and in-frame only. The data hold around 280,000 clones, with roughly 89% observed a single time. The CDR3 contains 17 residues. In germline, CDR1 is SGHDN, CDR2 FVKESK. V was pared by 4 bases and J by 10 bases, with 16 bases of the junction left unmatched. The sequencing input was peripheral blood. J is TRBJ2-1 and V is TRBV14; TRBD1 agrees at 10 bases. The source of this sequence is a woman aged 30 to 39 with COVID-19, enrolled during active disease. The CDR3 reads CASSPLKGQGNRWEQFF. Written as DNA, the CDR3 is TGTGCCAGCAGCCCGCTTAAGGGACAGGGGAATCGATGGGAGCAGTTCTTC.